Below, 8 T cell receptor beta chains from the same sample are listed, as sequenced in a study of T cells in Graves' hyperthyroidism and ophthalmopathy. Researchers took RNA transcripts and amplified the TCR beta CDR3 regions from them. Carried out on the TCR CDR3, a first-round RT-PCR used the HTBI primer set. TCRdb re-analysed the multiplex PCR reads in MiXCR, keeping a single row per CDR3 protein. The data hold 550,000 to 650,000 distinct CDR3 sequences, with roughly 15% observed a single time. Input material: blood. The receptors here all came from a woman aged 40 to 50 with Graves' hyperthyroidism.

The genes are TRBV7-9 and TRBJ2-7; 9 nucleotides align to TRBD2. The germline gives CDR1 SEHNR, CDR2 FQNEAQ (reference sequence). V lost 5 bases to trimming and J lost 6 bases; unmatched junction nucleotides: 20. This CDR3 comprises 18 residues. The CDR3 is CASSPPSAGGPIVGEQYF. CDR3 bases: TGTGCCAGCAGCCCCCCGTCGGCGGGAGGGCCGATCGTTGGCGAGCAGTACTTC.

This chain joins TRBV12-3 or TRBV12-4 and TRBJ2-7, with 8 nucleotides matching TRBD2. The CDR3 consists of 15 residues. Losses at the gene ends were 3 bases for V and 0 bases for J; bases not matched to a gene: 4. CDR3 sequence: CASSFVREGSYEQYF. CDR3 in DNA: TGTGCCAGCAGTTTTGTACGGGAGGGCTCCTACGAGCAGTACTTC.

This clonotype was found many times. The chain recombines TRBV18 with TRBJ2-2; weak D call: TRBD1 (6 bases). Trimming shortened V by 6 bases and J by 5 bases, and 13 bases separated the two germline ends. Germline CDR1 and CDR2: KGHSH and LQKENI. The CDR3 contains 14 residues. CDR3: CASSSTDSTGELFF. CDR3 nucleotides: TGTGCCAGCTCTTCGACGGACAGTACCGGGGAGCTGTTTTTT.

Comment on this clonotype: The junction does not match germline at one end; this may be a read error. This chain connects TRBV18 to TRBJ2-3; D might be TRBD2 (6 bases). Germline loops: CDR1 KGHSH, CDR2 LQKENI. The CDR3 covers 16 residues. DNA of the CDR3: TGTGCCAGCTCACCATATGCGGGAATGTACACAGGTACGCAGTATTTT. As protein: CASSPYAGMYTGTQYF.

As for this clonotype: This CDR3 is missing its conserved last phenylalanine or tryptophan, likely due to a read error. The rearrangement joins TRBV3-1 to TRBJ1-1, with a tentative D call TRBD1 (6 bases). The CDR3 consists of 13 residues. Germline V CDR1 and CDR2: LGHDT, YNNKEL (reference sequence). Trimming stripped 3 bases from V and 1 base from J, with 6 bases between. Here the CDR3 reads CASSQGANTEAFS. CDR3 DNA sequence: TGTGCCAGCAGCCAGGGGGCGAACACTGAAGCTTTCTCT.

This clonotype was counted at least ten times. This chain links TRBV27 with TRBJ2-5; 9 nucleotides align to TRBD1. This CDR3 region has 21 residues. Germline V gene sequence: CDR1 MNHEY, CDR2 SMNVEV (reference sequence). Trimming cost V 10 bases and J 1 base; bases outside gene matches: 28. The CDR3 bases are TGTGCCACCGATGGGATAACAGGGGGCGGTTGGAGCGGGACCGGCCAAGAGACCCAGTACTTC. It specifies CATDGITGGGWSGTGQETQYF.

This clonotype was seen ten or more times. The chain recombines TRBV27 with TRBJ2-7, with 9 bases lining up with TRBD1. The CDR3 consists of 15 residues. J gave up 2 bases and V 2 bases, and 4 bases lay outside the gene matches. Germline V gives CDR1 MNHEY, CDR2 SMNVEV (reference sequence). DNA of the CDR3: TGTGCCAGCAGTTTAGCCGGGACAGGGCCCTACGAGCAGTACTTC. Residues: CASSLAGTGPYEQYF.

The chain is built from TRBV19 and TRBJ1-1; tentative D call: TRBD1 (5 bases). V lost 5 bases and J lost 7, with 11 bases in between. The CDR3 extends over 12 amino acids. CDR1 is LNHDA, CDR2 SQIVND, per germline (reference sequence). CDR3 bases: TGTGCCAGTAGTTTTCCCGGGGGTGAAGCTTTCTTT. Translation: CASSFPGGEAFF. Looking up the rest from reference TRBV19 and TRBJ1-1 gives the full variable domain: DGGITQSPKYLFRKEGQNVTLSCEQNLNHDAMYWYRQDPGQGLRLIYYSQIVNDFQKGDIAEGYSVSREKKESFPLTVTSAQKNPTAFYLCASSFPGGEAFFGQGTRLTVV.